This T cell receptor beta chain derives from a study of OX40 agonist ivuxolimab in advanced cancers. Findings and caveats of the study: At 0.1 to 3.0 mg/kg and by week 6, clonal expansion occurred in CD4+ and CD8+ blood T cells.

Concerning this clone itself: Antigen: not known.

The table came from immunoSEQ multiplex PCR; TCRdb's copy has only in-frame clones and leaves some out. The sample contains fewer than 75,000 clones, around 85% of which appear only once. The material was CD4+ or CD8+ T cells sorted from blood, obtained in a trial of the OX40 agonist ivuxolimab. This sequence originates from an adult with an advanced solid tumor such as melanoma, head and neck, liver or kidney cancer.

The CDR3 DNA sequence: TGTGCCAGCAGCATCGCTAGCGGGAGGACGAATGAGCAGTTCTTC. It translates to CASSIASGRTNEQFF. The chain combines TRBV7-2 with TRBJ2-1; 11 bases map to TRBD2. This CDR3 is built from 15 residues. The ends lost 5 bases at V and 7 bases at J; junction bases unmatched: 7. Per the germline V gene, CDR1 is SGHTA and CDR2 is FQGNSA.